This T cell receptor (beta chain) was documented in a study of blood T cell repertoires in COVID-19. The V gene's germline CDR1 is MDHEN and CDR2 SYDVKM. The CDR3 covers 17 residues. V shed 2 bases and J 4 bases; nucleotides not matched to a gene: 8. As processed by the authors: Amplifying reference gene primers gave estimates of nucleated cell counts. Clones were read by immunoSEQ multiplex PCR, and TCRdb kept only the in-frame ones, dropping some. V, J and clone size were drawn from that table, and D and trimming were deduced from the DNA. The sample includes about 45,000 clones, roughly 87% of them seen just once.

The specimen sequenced was peripheral blood. This receptor was obtained from a human donor in a cohort sampled during active COVID-19. This chain connects TRBV28 to TRBJ1-6; 7 bases align to TRBD1. CDR3 nucleotide sequence: TGTGCCAGCAGTTTAGACCTAAACAGGGGATATAATTCACCCCTCCACTTT. This sequence encodes CASSLDLNRGYNSPLHF.